This TCR beta chain was identified in a study of breast tumors, draining lymph nodes, adjacent tissues. V dropped 5 bases and J dropped 5 bases, with 24 bases sitting between them. CDR1 and CDR2 from the germline V gene are SGHNT and YENEEA. The length of the CDR3 is 18 residues. TCRdb processed the multiplex PCR reads anew with MiXCR; each CDR3 protein has one entry. The data hold under 300,000 distinct CDR3 sequences, with around 34% observed a single time. Axillary draining lymph nodes of breast cancer patients supplied the node samples. V gene TRBV11-3 combines with J gene TRBJ2-2; tentatively, D is TRBD1 (6 bases). The receptor was derived from a female donor with breast cancer. Some clones in this sample may be carry-over from other donors' samples. Sample: axillary lymph node tissue. The CDR3: CASSPLGGWLAGTGELFF. The CDR3 DNA reads as TGTGCCAGCAGCCCCCTAGGGGGTTGGCTAGCTGGGACCGGGGAGCTGTTTTTT.